This T cell receptor (beta chain) originates from a study of T cells after yellow fever vaccination. This clonotype was seen only a few times. Its antigen is unknown. General study findings and limits: Researchers report a weaker secondary response that nonetheless peaked faster, day 5 versus 15. Subsequent to the booster, the majority of primary-vaccination clones reappeared (96% CD4, approximately 90% CD8).

5'RACE template switching added a universal primer site and UMIs to TCR cDNA. Each CDR3 protein gets one entry after TCRdb re-called the 5' RACE reads with MiXCR. The sample yields hundreds of thousands of distinct CDR3 sequences, under 15% seen once. Trimming shortened V by 0 bases and J by 0 bases, and 9 bases separated the two germline ends. The CDR3 is 15 residues long. Germline CDR1 SGHRS, CDR2 YFSETQ. The sample in question was CD4+ T cells sorted from PBMCs, obtained 15 days after the yellow fever booster vaccination. This chain links TRBV5-1 with TRBJ1-1; unclear D gene. This clonotype was obtained from a man aged 18 to 29 who received the YFV17D yellow fever vaccine. CDR3 in amino acids: CASSLGINLNTEAFF. As DNA, the CDR3 is TGCGCCAGCAGCTTGGGTATCAATTTGAACACTGAAGCTTTCTTT.